The 27 T cell receptor beta chains below come from one sample, sequenced in a study of blood T cell repertoires in COVID-19. Here immunoSEQ multiplex PCR was the method, and the copy in TCRdb shows in-frame clones only, minus some. The table lists roughly 30,000 clones, about 78% of them singletons. Sequencing input: peripheral blood. These receptors originate from a woman aged 55-70 years with acute or convalescent COVID-19.

This clone was seen once. This chain connects TRBV28 to TRBJ1-2; a possible D gene is TRBD1 (6 bases). The germline V and J ends were trimmed by 5 bases and 8 bases, with 18 bases remaining between them. This CDR3 is 14 amino acids long. CDR1 is MDHEN and CDR2 is SYDVKM in the germline V gene. CDR3 nucleotides: TGTGCCAGCAGTGCCCCCGGGGACATTGGGGGCTACACCTTC. Protein: CASSAPGDIGGYTF.

In DNA, the CDR3 is TGTGCCTGGAGTGGACAGAGTGGAAACACCATATATTTT. Its protein is CAWSGQSGNTIYF. This sequence joins TRBV30 and TRBJ1-3; possible D gene TRBD1, 5 bases. V dropped 1 base and J dropped 3 bases, with 7 bases sitting between them. Germline-derived CDR1 and CDR2 are GTSNPN and SVGIG (reference sequence). The CDR3 is 13 amino acids.

The chain uses TRBV7-9 and TRBJ1-3; 8 bases fit TRBD1. CDR1 SEHNR and CDR2 FQNEAQ come from the germline V gene (reference sequence). V gave up 6 bases and J gave up 8 bases; unmatched junction bases: 9. The CDR3 covers 14 residues. This CDR3 is CASSSMGQVDTIYF. As DNA, the CDR3 is TGTGCCAGCAGTTCTATGGGACAGGTGGACACCATATATTTT.

This clone occurred once. This chain links TRBV13 with TRBJ2-5, with a tentative D call TRBD2 (7 bases). The CDR3 covers 13 residues. Per germline, CDR1 PRHDT and CDR2 FYEKMQ (reference sequence). V was clipped by 3 bases and J by 4 bases, with 9 bases between them. CDR3 amino acids: CASSFGGAETQYF. DNA of the CDR3: TGTGCCAGCAGCTTTGGGGGGGCAGAGACCCAGTACTTC. Supplemented by reference TRBV13 and TRBJ2-5, the full variable domain reads AAGVIQSPRHLIKEKRETATLKCYPIPRHDTVYWYQQGPGQDPQFLISFYEKMQSDKGSIPDRFSAQQFSDYHSELNMSSLELGDSALYFCASSFGGAETQYFGPGTRLLVL.

This chain connects TRBV4-1 to TRBJ2-3; 12 nucleotides line up with TRBD1. V was clipped by 4 bases and J by 1 base; unmatched bases: 6. CDR1 and CDR2 (germline): MGHRA, YSYEKL. The CDR3 has 17 amino acids. The CDR3 is CASSLSGTGGGTDTQYF. CDR3 sequence (DNA): TGCGCCAGCAGCCTTTCCGGGACAGGGGGCGGCACAGATACGCAGTATTTT.

V usage is TRBV6-5 and J usage is TRBJ1-5; 10 bases line up with TRBD1. With 5 bases clipped from V and 6 bases from J, the junction kept 7 bases outside the gene matches. Germline V lookup: CDR1 MNHEY, CDR2 SVGAGI. CDR3 length: 15 residues. CDR3 coding DNA: TGTGCCAGCAGTCGCACGACAGGGGGCGGTCAGCCCCAGCATTTT. It is translated as CASSRTTGGGQPQHF.

The chain combines TRBV7-9 with TRBJ2-3; 7 bases match TRBD1. Looked up from germline, CDR1 is SEHNR and CDR2 is FQNEAQ (reference sequence). V lost 5 bases to trimming and J lost 2 bases; unmatched junction nucleotides: 16. The CDR3 loop spans 18 amino acids. The DNA for the CDR3 is TGTGCCAGCAGCGCCAGCCCTAAGGGGGCAGCCAACACAGATACGCAGTATTTT. This encodes CASSASPKGAANTDTQYF.

This rearrangement joins TRBV12-3 or TRBV12-4 to TRBJ1-2, with D perhaps TRBD1 (6 bases). CDR3 size: 13 residues. The germline V and J ends were trimmed by 5 bases and 7 bases, with 14 bases remaining between them. The CDR3 DNA sequence: TGTGCCAGCAGTCCACAGGGCCTTAGTGGCTACACCTTC. As protein: CASSPQGLSGYTF.

The genes are TRBV5-1 and TRBJ2-1; no firm D call. CDR1 is SGHRS and CDR2 is YFSETQ in the germline V gene. CDR3 length: 14 residues. With 4 bases removed from V and 1 base from J, the gap between germline ends came to 9 bases. The CDR3 here is CASSPLESYNEQFF. For the CDR3, the DNA is TGCGCCAGCAGCCCCCTCGAGTCCTACAATGAGCAGTTCTTC. The full variable domain, its missing parts supplied by reference TRBV5-1 and TRBJ2-1, is KAGVTQTPRYLIKTRGQQVTLSCSPISGHRSVSWYQQTPGQGLQFLFEYFSETQRNKGNFPGRFSGRQFSNSRSEMNVSTLELGDSALYLCASSPLESYNEQFFGPGTRLTVL.

The sample holds a few counts of this clone. The V gene is TRBV7-9, the J gene TRBJ1-2, with D possibly being TRBD1 (5 bases). With 1 base removed from V and 4 bases from J, the gap between germline ends came to 13 bases. The CDR3 is made up of 15 amino acids. Germline CDR1 is SEHNR and CDR2 is FQNEAQ (reference sequence). DNA for the CDR3: TGTGCCAGCAGCTTAGGACGGGGGGGTAGCTATGGCTACACCTTC. Encoded protein: CASSLGRGGSYGYTF.

This clone was seen only a few times. The chain employs TRBV11-1 and TRBJ2-1, with 10 bases identical to TRBD2. Losses at the gene ends were 6 bases for V and 4 bases for J; bases not matched to a gene: 9. Germline CDR1 and CDR2: SGHAT and FQDESV (reference sequence). This CDR3 contains 16 residues. The CDR3 sequence is CASSQIPGLAYNEQFF. CDR3 in DNA: TGTGCCAGCAGTCAAATACCGGGACTAGCGTACAATGAGCAGTTCTTC.

This clone was seen a few times. V is TRBV10-2 and J is TRBJ1-1, with 12 bases that match TRBD1. Trimming removed 4 bases from V and 11 bases from J; junction bases left unmatched: 11. The CDR3 length is 15 residues. Germline V gene data show CDR1 as WSHSY and CDR2 as SAAADI. CDR3 DNA sequence: TGCGCCAGCAGTGCAGGGACAGGGGGCGCGAGGGTTGCTTTCTTT. Translating it yields CASSAGTGGARVAFF.

The V gene is TRBV28, the J gene TRBJ1-6; D remains ambiguous. V was trimmed by 5 bases and J by 11 bases, leaving 13 bases between them. Germline V gives CDR1 MDHEN, CDR2 SYDVKM. The CDR3 length is 13 residues. This CDR3 is CASSPPRGTPLHF. Here the CDR3 DNA reads TGTGCCAGCAGTCCCCCGCGGGGTACACCCCTCCACTTT.

The chain combines TRBV10-3 with TRBJ2-1; D remains unclear. Trimming took off 6 bases at V and 6 bases at J, with 6 bases between the two ends. Germline CDR1 reads ENHRY; CDR2 reads SYGVKD. The CDR3 consists of 11 residues. The CDR3 bases are TGTGCCATCAGGAACACCAATGAGCAGTTCTTC. Amino acids: CAIRNTNEQFF.

The gene calls are TRBV24-1 and TRBJ1-3; TRBD1 aligns across 7 bases. The CDR3 is 18 amino acids. The germline CDR1 and CDR2 sequences are KGHDR and SFDVKD. The ends lost 0 bases at V and 4 bases at J; junction bases unmatched: 11. For the CDR3, the DNA is TGTGCCACCAGTGATTTGAGGAGACAGGGACCGGGCGGAAACACCATATATTTT. Its translation: CATSDLRRQGPGGNTIYF.

CDR3 sequence: CASRLAGGRETQYF. DNA of the CDR3: TGTGCCAGCAGGCTAGCGGGGGGGCGCGAGACCCAGTACTTC. The chain is built from TRBV6-5 and TRBJ2-5, with 12 bases lining up with TRBD2. The CDR3 contains 14 residues. The germline V gene encodes CDR1 MNHEY and CDR2 SVGAGI. J lost 5 bases, V lost 6 bases, and 4 bases had no gene match.

This clone was recorded once. The chain has TRBV27 and TRBJ2-5; D possibly corresponds to TRBD1 (5 bases). V was clipped by 6 bases and J by 1 base, with 18 bases between them. Germline assignment: CDR1 MNHEY and CDR2 SMNVEV (reference sequence). The CDR3 is 16 amino acids. The CDR3 sequence: CASSSWGRYPQETQYF. CDR3 bases: TGTGCCAGCAGCTCATGGGGCAGGTATCCCCAAGAGACCCAGTACTTC.

The chain links TRBV7-8 to TRBJ1-2, with 12 bases matching TRBD1. CDR3 size: 14 residues. The V and J ends lost 4 bases and 6 bases, in that order; junction bases with no gene match: 3. Germline lookup yields CDR1 SGHVS and CDR2 FQNEAQ. The chain's CDR3 is CASSSGTGGDGYTF. CDR3 nucleotides: TGTGCCAGCAGCTCCGGGACAGGGGGCGATGGCTACACCTTC.

Only a few counts were recorded for this clone. The chain employs TRBV18 and TRBJ1-1; maybe TRBD1 (6 bases). The CDR3 has 14 residues. V gave up 6 bases and J gave up 2 bases, with 13 bases separating them. In germline, CDR1 is KGHSH, CDR2 LQKENI. CDR3 amino acids: CASSPNRENTEAFF. CDR3 nucleotide sequence: TGTGCCAGCTCCCCCAACAGGGAAAACACTGAAGCTTTCTTT.

The chain employs TRBV6-8 and TRBJ2-7, with a weak D call TRBD1 (5 bases). The CDR3 extends over 16 amino acids. Germline V gene sequence: CDR1 MNHGY, CDR2 SAAAGT. The V and J ends lost 9 bases and 0 bases respectively, with 21 bases between them. CDR3: CARAHKPKTASYEQYF. CDR3 nucleotide sequence: TGTGCCAGGGCCCATAAACCCAAGACAGCCTCCTACGAGCAGTACTTC.

This CDR3 reads CASSLNGEETQYF. DNA of the CDR3: TGTGCCAGCAGTTTAAACGGGGAAGAGACCCAGTACTTC. The chain couples TRBV28 to TRBJ2-5; a weak D match, TRBD2 (5 bases). The germline gives CDR1 MDHEN, CDR2 SYDVKM. The ends were cut back, 2 bases at V and 3 bases at J, with 7 bases in the middle. The CDR3 runs 13 residues. Variable domain in full (rest from reference TRBV28 and TRBJ2-5): DVKVTQSSRYLVKRTGEKVFLECVQDMDHENMFWYRQDPGLGLRLIYFSYDVKMKEKGDIPEGYSVSREKKERFSLILESASTNQTSMYLCASSLNGEETQYFGPGTRLLVL.

This chain uses TRBV19 with TRBJ2-3, with D tentatively TRBD1 (5 bases). The CDR3 extends over 15 amino acids. Germline loops: CDR1 LNHDA, CDR2 SQIVND (reference sequence). Trimming pared 5 bases from V and 1 base from J, leaving 13 bases between. This CDR3 reads CASSVQGLGTDTQYF. The CDR3 region has the DNA TGTGCCAGTAGTGTGCAGGGCCTTGGCACAGATACGCAGTATTTT.

This sequence joins TRBV6-1 and TRBJ1-6; tentatively, D is TRBD1 (5 bases). The germline gives CDR1 MNHNS, CDR2 SASEGT. The CDR3 runs to 15 residues. V shed 1 base and J shed 7 bases, with 11 bases lying between them. The CDR3 nucleotides read TGTGCCAGCAGTGAAGAACCAGGGCCAAATTCACCCCTCCACTTT. It translates to CASSEEPGPNSPLHF.

This chain joins TRBV6-5 and TRBJ2-1; TRBD2 matches at 8 bases. Germline trimming cut 8 bases from V and 8 bases from J; bases unmatched to any gene: 11. Per the germline V gene, CDR1 is MNHEY and CDR2 is SVGAGI. The CDR3 is 14 residues long. CDR3 nucleotide sequence: TGTGCCAGCGCGGTGGGCGGGGGGTTCGATGAGCAGTTCTTC. This translates into CASAVGGGFDEQFF.

V gene TRBV11-3 combines with J gene TRBJ2-2; D possibly corresponds to TRBD2 (6 bases). The CDR3 has 16 residues. Per the germline V gene, CDR1 is SGHNT and CDR2 is YENEEA. V was cut by 1 base and J by 5 bases, with 14 bases left in between. The CDR3 loop is CASSLGGREVTGELFF. In nucleotides, the CDR3 is TGTGCCAGCAGCTTAGGAGGCAGGGAGGTAACCGGGGAGCTGTTTTTT.

The V call is TRBV7-9, the J call TRBJ2-7; 7 bases align to TRBD1. The CDR3 length is 11 residues. Germline CDR1 SEHNR, CDR2 FQNEAQ (reference sequence). V was pared by 4 bases and J by 7 bases, with 1 base of the junction left unmatched. The CDR3 loop reads CASSSGQEQYF. The CDR3 DNA is TGTGCCAGCAGCTCGGGACAGGAGCAGTACTTC.

This clone was seen once. V gene TRBV6-1 combines with J gene TRBJ1-5; D might be TRBD1 (5 bases). The length of the CDR3 is 17 residues. Germline V CDR1 and CDR2: MNHNS, SASEGT. The V and J ends lost 3 bases and 0 bases respectively, with 15 bases between them. The CDR3 DNA sequence: TGTGCCAGCAGTGATGTCAGGGTGAGAAATAGCAATCAGCCCCAGCATTTT. Translation: CASSDVRVRNSNQPQHF.